One and the same sample provided the 20 T cell receptor beta chains below, sequenced in a study of cytomegalovirus exposure and HLA in healthy donors. The PCR had 60 Vbeta and 13 Jbeta primers. Using immunoSEQ multiplex PCR, the repertoire was profiled, and TCRdb retains in-frame clones only, with some absent. The sample carries hundreds of thousands of clones, 78% recorded once. The sequenced material came from PBMCs. These receptor sequences come from a male donor in good health and CMV-seronegative.

The chain couples TRBV28 to TRBJ1-3, with D maybe TRBD1 (5 bases). V lost 1 base and J lost 0, with 7 bases in between. The CDR3 sequence is 15 residues long. The germline gives CDR1 MDHEN, CDR2 SYDVKM. The CDR3 reads CASSLLGGSGNTIYF. CDR3 nucleotide sequence: TGTGCCAGCAGTTTATTGGGGGGCTCTGGAAACACCATATATTTT.

The chain couples TRBV9 to TRBJ1-1; perhaps TRBD1 as D (5 bases). The germline V gene encodes CDR1 SGDLS and CDR2 YYNGEE. This CDR3 contains 14 residues. The V gene lost 0 bases and the J gene lost 2 bases, with 8 bases spanning the gap. CDR3 amino acids: CASSVEGENTEAFF. The DNA of the CDR3 is TGTGCCAGCAGCGTAGAAGGGGAAAACACTGAAGCTTTCTTT.

The gene calls are TRBV5-1 and TRBJ2-7, with D hard to call. With 3 bases removed from V and 4 bases from J, the gap between germline ends came to 8 bases. The CDR3 is 12 residues long. Germline V lookup: CDR1 SGHRS, CDR2 YFSETQ. CDR3 nucleotides: TGCGCCAGCAGCTCCCAGATATACGAGCAGTACTTC. Encoded protein: CASSSQIYEQYF.

Turning to this clone: Other DNA sequences in this sample translate to the same CDR3. V usage is TRBV30 and J usage is TRBJ1-2; 8 bases are shared with TRBD1. V lost 5 bases to trimming and J lost 3 bases; unmatched junction nucleotides: 2. CDR3 size: 12 residues. From germline, CDR1 is GTSNPN and CDR2 SVGIG (reference sequence). For the CDR3, the DNA is TGTGCCTGGGACAGGGGTGACTATGGCTACACCTTC. Translated: CAWDRGDYGYTF.

The V and J genes are TRBV19 and TRBJ2-7; TRBD1 might be the D (6 bases). The length of the CDR3 is 12 residues. CDR1 LNHDA and CDR2 SQIVND come from the germline V gene (reference sequence). CDR3 nucleotide sequence: TGTCGTGAGGGGCAGGGGATGTACGAGCAGTACTTC. Residues: CREGQGMYEQYF.

The chain combines TRBV4-1 with TRBJ2-7, with 7 positions matching TRBD1. The germline gives CDR1 MGHRA, CDR2 YSYEKL. This CDR3 contains 16 residues. The trim removed 0 bases at V and 4 bases at J, leaving 9 bases unmatched. CDR3: CASSQEGTATFYEQYF. CDR3 bases: TGCGCCAGCAGCCAAGAGGGGACAGCGACATTTTACGAGCAGTACTTC.

The V and J genes are TRBV30 and TRBJ2-1, with a weak D call TRBD2 (5 bases). This CDR3 has 13 residues. V was trimmed by 1 base and J by 5 bases, leaving 9 bases between them. The V gene's germline CDR1 is GTSNPN and CDR2 SVGIG (reference sequence). The CDR3 region has the DNA TGTGCCTGGAGTGCGGGATTGAACAATGAGCAGTTCTTC. Its protein is CAWSAGLNNEQFF. Together with reference TRBV30 and TRBJ2-1, the CDR3 gives the full variable domain: SQTIHQWPATLVQPVGSPLSLECTVEGTSNPNLYWYRQAAGRGLQLLFYSVGIGQISSEVPQNLSASRPQDRQFILSSKKLLLSDSGFYLCAWSAGLNNEQFFGPGTRLTVL.

This clone was observed a few times. The chain employs TRBV6-5 and TRBJ2-3; 8 bases map to TRBD1. The germline V gene has CDR1 MNHEY and CDR2 SVGAGI. This CDR3 comprises 13 residues. J was trimmed by 3 bases and V by 6 bases; bases with no gene match: 2. In DNA, the CDR3 is TGTGCCAGCAGCCGGGACAGGACAGATACGCAGTATTTT. Protein: CASSRDRTDTQYF.

As regards this clone: One junction end disagrees with the germline gene, perhaps due to a read error. V gene TRBV7-9 combines with J gene TRBJ2-7, with D perhaps TRBD2 (5 bases). Germline loops: CDR1 SEHNR, CDR2 FQNEAQ (reference sequence). The CDR3 totals 13 residues. The DNA of the CDR3 is TGTTCCAGCAGCTTAGGTCCCGGGGTCGAGCAGTACTTC. Encoded protein: CSSSLGPGVEQYF.

The chain employs TRBV6-1 and TRBJ2-7; 8 positions match TRBD1. This CDR3 is built from 14 residues. The junction had 11 bases not matched to a gene; V was cut back by 8 bases and J by 5 bases. From germline, CDR1 is MNHNS and CDR2 SASEGT. CDR3 sequence reads: CASGLDRVVDEQYF. Here the CDR3 DNA reads TGTGCCAGCGGGTTGGACAGGGTAGTCGACGAGCAGTACTTC.

The CDR3 spells CASSRDWGSYEQYF. The CDR3 DNA is TGTGCCAGCAGCCGCGATTGGGGCTCCTACGAGCAGTACTTC. This chain links TRBV11-1 with TRBJ2-5; D gene unclear. The J call is uncertain, as TRBJ2-7 better fits the DNA end. The germline V gene encodes CDR1 SGHAT and CDR2 FQDESV (reference sequence). This CDR3 is built from 14 residues.

The sample holds a few counts of this clone. This sequence joins TRBV18 and TRBJ2-6; 9 nucleotides agree with TRBD1. The germline V gene has CDR1 KGHSH and CDR2 LQKENI. The CDR3 runs 18 residues. Trimming cost V 1 base and J 1 base; bases outside gene matches: 5. The CDR3 region has the DNA TGTGCCAGCTCACCACGGGCACAGGGGGCATCTGGGGCCAACGTCCTGACTTTC. It is translated as CASSPRAQGASGANVLTF.

Comment on this clone: Distinct nucleotide sequences in the sample also encode this CDR3. The chain has TRBV5-1 and TRBJ2-7; no reliable D call. The CDR3 is made up of 14 amino acids. Trimming shortened V by 0 bases and J by 0 bases, and 7 bases separated the two germline ends. Per the germline V gene, CDR1 is SGHRS and CDR2 is YFSETQ. The CDR3 is CASSLGRSSYEQYF. The CDR3 nucleotides are TGCGCCAGCAGCTTGGGGCGGAGCTCCTACGAGCAGTACTTC.

The V gene is TRBV29-1, the J gene TRBJ2-2; perhaps TRBD2 as D (6 bases). Trimming cost V 4 bases and J 1 base, with 10 bases left between them. Germline V gene lookup returns CDR1 SQVTM and CDR2 ANQGSEA. The CDR3 spans 14 residues. DNA for the CDR3: TGCAGCGTTGTTGACGGGGGGAACACCGGGGAGCTGTTTTTT. Translated: CSVVDGGNTGELFF.

The chain uses TRBV27 and TRBJ1-5; maybe TRBD1 (5 bases). This CDR3 is 17 amino acids long. CDR1 is MNHEY and CDR2 is SMNVEV in the germline V gene (reference sequence). Trimming took 5 bases from V and 2 from J, leaving 19 bases between them. The CDR3 region has the DNA TGTGCCAGCAGTCAACTATGGGGGTGGGGGGGCAATCAGCCCCAGCATTTT. Translated, it gives CASSQLWGWGGNQPQHF.

This rearrangement joins TRBV6-6 to TRBJ1-6, with 7 positions matching TRBD1. The V and J ends lost 4 bases and 9 bases, in that order; junction bases with no gene match: 6. The CDR3 is 14 amino acids. Germline assignment: CDR1 MNHNY and CDR2 SVGAGI (reference sequence). This chain's CDR3 is CASSFRDRSSPLHF. CDR3 in DNA: TGTGCCAGCAGTTTCCGGGACAGAAGTTCACCCCTCCACTTT.

The table lists this clone with a count of one. V gene TRBV5-1 combines with J gene TRBJ2-1; TRBD2 aligns across 10 bases. The V gene's germline CDR1 is SGHRS and CDR2 YFSETQ. The CDR3 runs 14 residues. The J segment lost 8 bases and the V segment lost 4 bases, leaving 6 bases of the junction unmatched. The CDR3 DNA reads as TGCGCCAGCAGCCCGGGACTAGCGAAGGATGAGCAGTTCTTC. This encodes CASSPGLAKDEQFF.

In regard to this clone: One end of the junction fails to match germline, which may point to a read error. The chain links TRBV7-9 to TRBJ2-7; 7 bases match TRBD1. Germline-derived CDR1 and CDR2 are SEHNR and FQNEAQ (reference sequence). This CDR3 is 14 amino acids long. CDR3 region: CSSSLVGDRAEQYF. CDR3 bases: TGTTCCAGCAGCTTAGTAGGGGACAGAGCTGAGCAGTACTTC. The full variable domain, completed using reference TRBV7-9 and TRBJ2-7, is DTGVSQNPRHKITKRGQNVTFRCDPISEHNRLYWYRQTLGQGPEFLTYFQNEAQLEKSRLLSDRFSAERPKGSFSTLEIQRTEQGDSAMYLCSSSLVGDRAEQYFGPGTRLTVT.

The chain combines TRBV7-8 with TRBJ2-3, with 14 positions matching TRBD2. The V segment lost 4 bases and the J segment 6 bases; nucleotides outside the gene matches: 6. Germline V gene sequence: CDR1 SGHVS, CDR2 FQNEAQ. This CDR3 has 16 residues. In DNA form, the CDR3 reads TGTGCCAGCAGCTCCAGACTAGCGGGAGGGGGCGATACGCAGTATTTT. Translating gives CASSSRLAGGGDTQYF.

The table lists this clone with a few counts. The gene calls are TRBV6-5 and TRBJ1-3; 7 nucleotides align to TRBD1. J lost 4 bases, V lost 6 bases, and 9 bases had no gene match. Germline V CDR1 and CDR2: MNHEY, SVGAGI. The CDR3 covers 15 residues. The chain's CDR3 is CASRPDRAMGNTIYF. CDR3 bases: TGTGCCAGCAGACCCGACAGGGCGATGGGAAACACCATATATTTT.